A single sample is the source of the 28 T cell receptor beta chains below, sequenced in a study of blood T cell repertoires in COVID-19. Clones were read by immunoSEQ multiplex PCR, and TCRdb kept only the in-frame ones, dropping some. Of a few hundred thousand clones in the sample, more than 70% were seen once. Material for sequencing was peripheral blood. These receptors all stem from a woman in her late teens or twenties with acute or convalescent COVID-19.

This clone showed up just a few times. This chain uses TRBV4-2 with TRBJ2-1; D uncertain. CDR3 length equals 13 residues. Germline V gene lookup returns CDR1 LGHNA and CDR2 YNFKEQ. With 0 bases removed from V and 9 bases from J, the gap between germline ends came to 9 bases. DNA for the CDR3: TGTGCCAGCAGCCAAGATCGCGGTTCTGAGCAGTTCTTC. This codes for CASSQDRGSEQFF.

In this sample, this clone turned up many times. This chain connects TRBV19 to TRBJ2-7; D unclear. Germline CDR1 and CDR2: LNHDA and SQIVND (reference sequence). With 3 bases removed from V and 4 bases from J, the gap between germline ends came to 13 bases. The length of the CDR3 is 14 residues. The CDR3 is CASSISLTRYEQYF. The DNA of the CDR3 is TGTGCCAGTAGTATTTCACTAACACGTTACGAGCAGTACTTC.

The chain links TRBV28 to TRBJ2-3, with TRBD2 identical over 9 bases. CDR1 is MDHEN, CDR2 SYDVKM, per germline. V shed 6 bases and J 6 bases; nucleotides not matched to a gene: 10. The CDR3 is 15 residues long. The CDR3 DNA is TGTGCCAGCAGGGCAGCTAGCGGGGCGTCGGATACGCAGTATTTT. This codes for CASRAASGASDTQYF.

The gene calls are TRBV7-9 and TRBJ2-2; D call uncertain. The CDR3 contains 14 residues. Germline V gives CDR1 SEHNR, CDR2 FQNEAQ (reference sequence). The V gene lost 1 base and the J gene lost 4 bases, with 7 bases spanning the gap. This chain's CDR3 is CASSLEPITGELFF. Written as DNA, the CDR3 is TGTGCCAGCAGCTTAGAGCCAATCACCGGGGAGCTGTTTTTT.

The V and J genes are TRBV10-2 and TRBJ2-1; D may be TRBD2 (6 bases). V gave up 2 bases and J gave up 6 bases, with 23 bases separating them. Germline V gene sequence: CDR1 WSHSY, CDR2 SAAADI. CDR3 length equals 18 residues. CDR3: CASSEGGTSGEESNEQFF. As DNA, the CDR3 is TGCGCCAGCAGTGAGGGGGGGACGAGCGGAGAAGAATCCAATGAGCAGTTCTTC.

The chain recombines TRBV29-1 with TRBJ2-7, with D possibly TRBD1 on 6 matching bases. Germline-derived CDR1 and CDR2 are SQVTM and ANQGSEA. CDR3 length: 13 residues. V was clipped by 4 bases and J by 5 bases, with 15 bases between them. CDR3 in amino acids: CSVGPSGAHEQYF. DNA for the CDR3: TGCAGCGTTGGTCCGTCAGGGGCCCACGAGCAGTACTTC.

The chain carries TRBV6-5 and TRBJ1-1, with D perhaps matching TRBD1 (6 bases). Germline CDR1 reads MNHEY; CDR2 reads SVGAGI. The CDR3 has 14 amino acids. V was cut by 6 bases and J by 6 bases, with 17 bases left in between. CDR3 DNA sequence: TGTGCCAGCAGGAAGACAGGTCAAGACGCTGAAGCTTTCTTT. Protein: CASRKTGQDAEAFF.

V is TRBV13 and J is TRBJ1-6, with D tentatively TRBD1 (5 bases). V was clipped by 4 bases and J by 8 bases, with 15 bases between them. The V gene's germline CDR1 is PRHDT and CDR2 FYEKMQ (reference sequence). The CDR3 spans 15 residues. CDR3 in DNA: TGTGCCAGCAGCTCCGACAGCCGAGGTGATTCACCCCTCCACTTT. This translates into CASSSDSRGDSPLHF.

The chain couples TRBV11-3 to TRBJ2-1; D might be TRBD2 (5 bases). Trimming left V 1 base short and J 9 bases short, with 13 bases between. The CDR3 runs to 14 residues. CDR1 SGHNT and CDR2 YENEEA come from the germline V gene. CDR3 in amino acids: CASSLVDSRGEQFF. For the CDR3, the DNA is TGTGCCAGCAGCTTAGTGGATTCTCGGGGTGAGCAGTTCTTC.

CDR3 coding DNA: TGTGCCAGCTCGCGTCTTAGCGGGGGGACCTACAATGAGCAGTTCTTC. Residues: CASSRLSGGTYNEQFF. The chain uses TRBV18 and TRBJ2-1; TRBD2 matches at 10 bases. Germline V CDR1 and CDR2: KGHSH, LQKENI. V lost 6 bases, J lost 2 bases, and 7 bases stayed unmatched. The CDR3 length is 16 residues.

The chain is built from TRBV19 and TRBJ1-2; 9 positions match TRBD1. Germline CDR1 LNHDA, CDR2 SQIVND (reference sequence). This CDR3 contains 17 residues. The ends lost 5 bases at V and 4 bases at J; junction bases unmatched: 14. Here the CDR3 DNA reads TGTGCCAGTAGTGCCTCCGGGACAGGGCGAGCCGCCTATGGCTACACCTTC. It translates to CASSASGTGRAAYGYTF.

The chain joins TRBV6-5 to TRBJ1-6; weak D call: TRBD1 (6 bases). The V end was cut by 6 bases, the J end by 7 bases, with 13 bases between. CDR3 length equals 14 residues. Germline V CDR1 and CDR2: MNHEY, SVGAGI. The CDR3 loop reads CASRTGQRNSPLHF. CDR3 bases: TGTGCCAGCAGAACAGGACAGCGAAATTCACCCCTCCACTTT.

The sample holds a few counts of this clone. The chain employs TRBV28 and TRBJ2-7; D might be TRBD1 or TRBD2, each matching 5 bases. Trimming shortened V by 10 bases and J by 2 bases, and 12 bases separated the two germline ends. The CDR3 covers 12 residues. Germline lookup yields CDR1 MDHEN and CDR2 SYDVKM. The CDR3 nucleotides are TGTGCCACCAGGGCGGGTACCTACGAGCAGTACTTC. It encodes CATRAGTYEQYF.

The genes are TRBV28 and TRBJ1-1; 8 bases align to TRBD1. The CDR3 totals 14 residues. Germline assignment: CDR1 MDHEN and CDR2 SYDVKM. Trimming cost V 5 bases and J 5 bases; bases outside gene matches: 7. The DNA of the CDR3 is TGTGCCAGCAGTCCTCAGGGGGCAAGAACTGAAGCTTTCTTT. Encoded protein: CASSPQGARTEAFF.

This clone was picked up a small number of times. The V gene is TRBV6-6, the J gene TRBJ2-1, with D possibly TRBD1 on 5 matching bases. Trimming removed 7 bases at V and 6 bases at J, with 16 bases between. This CDR3 is built from 14 residues. In germline, CDR1 is MNHNY, CDR2 SVGAGI (reference sequence). The CDR3 reads CASKGLEDLNEQFF. For the CDR3, the DNA is TGTGCCAGCAAGGGGCTAGAGGATCTCAATGAGCAGTTCTTC.

This clone was recorded only once. The V and J genes are TRBV27 and TRBJ2-1; possibly TRBD2 for D (7 bases). CDR3 length: 19 amino acids. Germline values: CDR1 MNHEY, CDR2 SMNVEV (reference sequence). Trimming stripped 6 bases from V and 0 bases from J, with 24 bases between. CDR3 sequence: CASRAGAGGTYSSYNEQFF. The CDR3 DNA sequence: TGTGCCAGCAGGGCGGGGGCTGGGGGGACTTACAGCTCCTACAATGAGCAGTTCTTC.

At least ten counts were recorded for this clone. V is TRBV11-2 and J is TRBJ1-3; the match to TRBD1 covers 7 bases. The CDR3 extends over 16 amino acids. CDR1 and CDR2 (germline): SGHAT, FQNNGV. V lost 4 bases to trimming and J lost 0 bases; unmatched junction nucleotides: 6. The CDR3 spells CASSSRTGTSGNTIYF. In DNA form, the CDR3 reads TGTGCCAGCAGCTCCCGGACAGGTACCTCTGGAAACACCATATATTTT. Looking up the rest from reference TRBV11-2 and TRBJ1-3 gives the full variable domain: EAGVAQSPRYKIIEKRQSVAFWCNPISGHATLYWYQQILGQGPKLLIQFQNNGVVDDSQLPKDRFSAERLKGVDSTLKIQPAKLEDSAVYLCASSSRTGTSGNTIYFGEGSWLTVV.

This clone was recorded once. V usage is TRBV6-1 and J usage is TRBJ1-6, with a tentative D call TRBD1 (5 bases). The CDR3 contains 17 residues. CDR1 is MNHNS, CDR2 SASEGT, per germline. The germline V and J ends were trimmed by 1 base and 4 bases, with 14 bases remaining between them. The CDR3 reads CASSEVRGPHYNSPLHF. In DNA, the CDR3 is TGTGCCAGCAGTGAAGTTAGGGGTCCTCATTATAATTCACCCCTCCACTTT.

This rearrangement joins TRBV4-3 to TRBJ2-2; D gene uncertain. Germline V CDR1 and CDR2: LGHNA, YSLEER. V dropped 0 bases and J dropped 5 bases, with 13 bases sitting between them. The CDR3 contains 16 residues. The CDR3 sequence: CASSQDLQEATGELFF. DNA of the CDR3: TGCGCCAGCAGCCAAGATCTGCAGGAAGCAACCGGGGAGCTGTTTTTT.

This chain joins TRBV19 and TRBJ2-7; D may be TRBD1 (6 bases). V was clipped by 9 bases and J by 6 bases, with 12 bases between them. CDR3 size: 11 residues. CDR1 and CDR2 (germline): LNHDA, SQIVND (reference sequence). CDR3 sequence (DNA): TGTGCCAGCCAAGGGACAAGCGAGCAGTACTTC. Protein product: CASQGTSEQYF.

This sequence joins TRBV7-2 and TRBJ2-3; D perhaps matches TRBD2 (5 bases). Looked up from germline, CDR1 is SGHTA and CDR2 is FQGNSA. This CDR3 has 14 amino acids. Trimming cost V 7 bases and J 2 bases, with 13 bases left between them. CDR3 in amino acids: CASTKEGITDTQYF. The CDR3 coding sequence is TGTGCCAGCACCAAAGAGGGTATCACAGATACGCAGTATTTT.

The CDR3 loop is CASSLSGRYEQYF. As DNA, the CDR3 is TGTGCCAGCAGCTTAAGCGGGAGGTACGAGCAGTACTTC. The chain couples TRBV5-5 to TRBJ2-7, with 9 bases identical to TRBD2. This CDR3 is built from 13 residues. The V segment lost 2 bases and the J segment 4 bases; nucleotides outside the gene matches: 1. Germline V gives CDR1 SGHKS, CDR2 YYEKEE (reference sequence). The variable domain in full, with the rest retrieved from reference TRBV5-5 and TRBJ2-7, is DAGVTQSPTHLIKTRGQQVTLRCSPISGHKSVSWYQQVLGQGPQFIFQYYEKEERGRGNFPDRFSARQFPNYSSELNVNALLLGDSALYLCASSLSGRYEQYFGPGTRLTVT.

This clone was picked up a small number of times. The chain combines TRBV11-3 with TRBJ2-1, with a weak D call TRBD2 (7 bases). Germline V CDR1 and CDR2: SGHNT, YENEEA. Trimming stripped 2 bases from V and 4 bases from J, with 9 bases between. The CDR3 length is 14 residues. CDR3 DNA: TGTGCCAGCAGCTTAAGGGGGGGATACAATGAGCAGTTCTTC. It codes for CASSLRGGYNEQFF.

The rearrangement uses TRBV6-6 and TRBJ2-3, with 8 positions matching TRBD2. CDR1 and CDR2 (germline): MNHNY, SVGAGI (reference sequence). The CDR3 contains 16 residues. V shed 0 bases, J shed 0 bases, and the junction held 2 bases outside the gene matches. CDR3 in DNA: TGTGCCAGCAGTTACTCTACTAGCGGTAGCACAGATACGCAGTATTTT. It yields the protein CASSYSTSGSTDTQYF.

The J gene is TRBJ1-2, the V gene TRBV3-1 (or the pseudogene TRBV3-2); D unclear. Trimming shortened V by 6 bases and J by 3 bases, and 14 bases separated the two germline ends. This CDR3 has 14 residues. Germline V CDR1 and CDR2: LGHDT, YNNKEL (reference sequence). The CDR3 spells CASRAGVGHYGYTF. The CDR3 DNA follows: TGTGCCAGCAGGGCTGGAGTCGGCCACTATGGCTACACCTTC.

The chain is built from TRBV19 and TRBJ2-7, with 10 bases matching TRBD2. CDR1 LNHDA and CDR2 SQIVND come from the germline V gene (reference sequence). This CDR3 comprises 17 residues. The ends lost 1 base at V and 6 bases at J; junction bases unmatched: 12. This CDR3 is CASSIGSGRFFRGEQYF. CDR3 nucleotide sequence: TGTGCCAGTAGTATAGGTAGCGGGAGGTTCTTCCGCGGCGAGCAGTACTTC.

This clone has more than one count but fewer than ten. The V and J genes are TRBV14 and TRBJ2-7; 13 positions agree with TRBD2. The junction had 7 bases not matched to a gene; V was cut back by 0 bases and J by 2 bases. There are 18 residues in the CDR3. The germline CDR1 and CDR2 sequences are SGHDN and FVKESK. CDR3 residues: CASSQDFPGLAGPYEQYF. The CDR3 nucleotides are TGTGCCAGCAGCCAAGATTTTCCGGGACTAGCGGGACCCTACGAGCAGTACTTC.

The chain carries TRBV15 and TRBJ1-2; the D gene is possibly TRBD1 (5 bases). This CDR3 region has 15 residues. V gave up 3 bases and J gave up 3 bases, with 14 bases separating them. Germline lookup yields CDR1 LNHNV and CDR2 YYDKDF (reference sequence). The chain's CDR3 is CATSSGHTGDYGYTF. The CDR3 DNA is TGTGCCACCAGCAGTGGACACACAGGAGACTATGGCTACACCTTC.